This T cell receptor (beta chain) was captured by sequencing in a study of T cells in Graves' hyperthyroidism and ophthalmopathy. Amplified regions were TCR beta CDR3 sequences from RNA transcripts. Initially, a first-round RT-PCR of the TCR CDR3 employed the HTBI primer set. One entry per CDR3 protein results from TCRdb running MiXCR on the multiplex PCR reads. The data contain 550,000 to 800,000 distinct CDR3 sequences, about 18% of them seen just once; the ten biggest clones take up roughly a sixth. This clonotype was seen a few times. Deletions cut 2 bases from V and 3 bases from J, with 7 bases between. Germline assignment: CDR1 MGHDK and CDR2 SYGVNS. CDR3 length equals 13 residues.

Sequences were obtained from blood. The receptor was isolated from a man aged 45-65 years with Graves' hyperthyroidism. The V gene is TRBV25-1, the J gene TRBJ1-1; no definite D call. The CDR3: CASSEGDYTEAFF. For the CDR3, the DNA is TGTGCCAGCAGTGAAGGAGATTACACTGAAGCTTTCTTT.